This TCR beta chain was observed in a study of cytomegalovirus exposure and HLA in healthy donors. PCR involved 60 Vbeta and 13 Jbeta primers. Sequenced by immunoSEQ multiplex PCR; TCRdb stores in-frame clones only, minus some. The data show over 150,000 clones, around 79% seen once. About this clone itself: Its antigen is still unknown.

Whereas donors were nominally healthy upon sampling, unrecorded immune exposures were probable. This CDR3 is built from 10 residues. Trimming cost V 5 bases and J 4 bases, with 4 bases left between them. Germline V gene data show CDR1 as SQVTM and CDR2 as ANQGSEA. Study-wide results and limits: In vitro confirmation showed a few CMV-associated chains to be CMV antigen specific.

The chain carries TRBV29-1 and TRBJ2-3; D ambiguous. This TCR came from a man aged 40-49 years in good health and CMV-seronegative. Specimen: PBMCs. CDR3 region: CSVYSDTQYF. CDR3 coding DNA: TGCAGCGTTTATTCAGATACGCAGTATTTT.